Each of the 23 T cell receptor beta chains below was sequenced from the same sample in a study of blood T cell repertoires in COVID-19. TCRdb keeps only in-frame clones here, not all; method: immunoSEQ multiplex PCR. The sample holds over 250,000 clones, roughly 91% seen once. Specimen: PBMCs or T cells enriched from blood (not recorded which). Receptor source: a woman aged 55-70 years who had recovered from COVID-19.

The chain has TRBV28 and TRBJ1-4; tentatively, D is TRBD1 (6 bases). The CDR3 length is 15 residues. Germline-derived CDR1 and CDR2 are MDHEN and SYDVKM. The V and J ends lost 5 bases and 6 bases respectively, with 16 bases between them. CDR3 residues: CASSLLGGGDEKLFF. The CDR3 DNA is TGTGCCAGCAGTCTATTAGGGGGGGGAGATGAAAAACTGTTTTTT.

The chain couples TRBV29-1 to TRBJ2-7; TRBD1 aligns across 8 bases. The germline gives CDR1 SQVTM, CDR2 ANQGSEA. Trimming at V came to 6 bases and at J to 0 bases, leaving 10 bases not matched to a gene. CDR3 length equals 15 residues. The CDR3 is CSVDSGQGNSYEQYF. For the CDR3, the DNA is TGCAGCGTAGACTCTGGACAGGGTAACTCCTACGAGCAGTACTTC.

V and J are TRBV27 and TRBJ2-7; TRBD2 aligns across 9 bases. The CDR3 length is 15 residues. V trimming: 10 bases; J trimming: 6 bases; junction bases outside the gene matches: 16. Germline CDR1 MNHEY, CDR2 SMNVEV (reference sequence). The CDR3 is CATRSPAGGHIEQYF. The CDR3 nucleotides are TGTGCCACCCGTTCTCCGGCGGGAGGGCACATCGAGCAGTACTTC.

The chain combines TRBV5-6 with TRBJ2-7, with 10 bases that match TRBD1. The germline V gene has CDR1 SGHDT and CDR2 YYEEEE. V lost 3 bases, J lost 6 bases, and 6 bases stayed unmatched. The length of the CDR3 is 14 residues. CDR3 sequence reads: CASSYPGTGAEQYF. DNA for the CDR3: TGTGCCAGCAGCTACCCCGGGACAGGGGCCGAGCAGTACTTC.

To note about this clone: Other DNA sequences from this sample encode an identical CDR3 as well. V and J are TRBV30 and TRBJ2-1; unclear D gene. The CDR3 totals 11 residues. Germline V gene sequence: CDR1 GTSNPN, CDR2 SVGIG (reference sequence). Deletions cut 0 bases from V and 7 bases from J, with 4 bases between. The CDR3: CAWSVRNEQFF. The CDR3 DNA follows: TGTGCCTGGAGTGTACGGAATGAGCAGTTCTTC.

V gene TRBV4-1 combines with J gene TRBJ2-5; D not certain. Between the trimmed V and J ends, which lost 4 bases and 2 bases, there was a span of 8 bases. Germline values: CDR1 MGHRA, CDR2 YSYEKL. The CDR3 consists of 13 residues. CDR3 amino acids: CASSRSTQETQYF. CDR3 DNA sequence: TGCGCCAGCAGCCGATCGACACAAGAGACCCAGTACTTC.

The chain has TRBV25-1 and TRBJ1-5; possible D gene TRBD1, 6 bases. The CDR3 is made up of 16 amino acids. The ends were cut back, 4 bases at V and 0 bases at J, with 13 bases in the middle. Germline-derived CDR1 and CDR2 are MGHDK and SYGVNS. This CDR3 is CASSVGGGGSNQPQHF. The CDR3 DNA is TGTGCCAGCAGTGTAGGGGGGGGAGGTAGCAATCAGCCCCAGCATTTT.

The chain employs TRBV27 and TRBJ1-1; D might be TRBD1 (6 bases). The V end was cut by 4 bases, the J end by 5 bases, with 17 bases between. Germline CDR1 is MNHEY and CDR2 is SMNVEV (reference sequence). CDR3 length: 15 residues. CDR3 loop: CASSSPPGVITEAFF. The CDR3 DNA reads as TGTGCCAGCAGTTCTCCCCCAGGGGTTATTACTGAAGCTTTCTTT.

V and J are TRBV11-2 and TRBJ1-3, with 8 nucleotides matching TRBD1. Germline assignment: CDR1 SGHAT and CDR2 FQNNGV. The CDR3 runs 16 residues. After removal of 3 bases from V and 3 bases from J, the junction contained 7 bases not matched to a gene. The DNA of the CDR3 is TGTGCCAGCAGCTTCGCAGGGGGCGCAGGTGGAAACACCATATATTTT. Translation gives CASSFAGGAGGNTIYF.

About this clone itself: Compared with germline, one end of the junction differs, possibly owing to a read error. This chain links TRBV6-5 with TRBJ2-7; D remains unclear. CDR1 and CDR2 from the germline V gene are MNHEY and SVGAGI. The CDR3 extends over 15 amino acids. CDR3 DNA sequence: TGTGCCAGCAGTGACTCTACTCTCCCGTCCTACGAGCAGTACTTC. Translating it yields CASSDSTLPSYEQYF.

This chain joins TRBV3-1 (or the pseudogene TRBV3-2) and TRBJ1-2; D remains ambiguous. Germline CDR1 and CDR2: LGHDT and YNNKEL (reference sequence). The CDR3 runs to 15 residues. Trimming removed 1 base from V and 2 bases from J, with 11 bases in between. CDR3 nucleotides: TGTGCCAGCAGCCAAGGGCACCTGCTCAACTATGGCTACACCTTC. It specifies CASSQGHLLNYGYTF.

The chain employs TRBV19 and TRBJ1-1; a possible D gene is TRBD1 (5 bases). The ends were cut back, 9 bases at V and 4 bases at J, with 24 bases in the middle. Germline lookup yields CDR1 LNHDA and CDR2 SQIVND (reference sequence). The length of the CDR3 is 16 residues. CDR3 bases: TGTGCCAGCGACCGGGGGGGGATTTCCGCCCGCACTGAAGCTTTCTTT. Amino acid sequence: CASDRGGISARTEAFF.

CDR3 sequence: CASSSRDSRQEQFF. CDR3 coding DNA: TGTGCCAGCAGTTCCCGGGACTCCCGCCAGGAGCAGTTCTTC. The V call is TRBV28, the J call TRBJ2-1, with D tentatively TRBD2 (6 bases). The V end was cut by 4 bases, the J end by 10 bases, with 17 bases between. The CDR3 contains 14 residues. Germline V gene data show CDR1 as MDHEN and CDR2 as SYDVKM.

The chain employs TRBV6-2 or TRBV6-3 and TRBJ2-5; TRBD1 is a possible D gene (6 bases). The ends were cut back, 6 bases at V and 5 bases at J, with 16 bases in the middle. Germline V CDR1 and CDR2: MNHEY, SVGEGT. The CDR3 totals 14 residues. This chain's CDR3 is CASSTRTAGETQYF. The CDR3 DNA reads as TGTGCCAGCAGCACCCGGACAGCTGGGGAGACCCAGTACTTC.

This clone appeared once. V usage is TRBV28 and J usage is TRBJ1-1, with 9 bases aligning to TRBD1. The V gene end was trimmed by 9 bases and the J gene end by 5 bases; junction bases not matched to a gene: 22. The CDR3 length is 18 residues. Germline loops: CDR1 MDHEN, CDR2 SYDVKM. CDR3 protein: CASGSPGQGPPGGTEAFF. CDR3 bases: TGTGCCAGTGGATCACCGGGACAGGGCCCTCCGGGTGGAACTGAAGCTTTCTTT.

In the case of this clone: Distinct nucleotide sequences in the sample also encode this CDR3. The chain recombines TRBV28 with TRBJ1-1, with a tentative D call TRBD1 (5 bases). The CDR3 runs 15 residues. Deletions cut 0 bases from V and 1 base from J, with 9 bases between. The germline CDR1 and CDR2 sequences are MDHEN and SYDVKM. This CDR3 reads CASSLWRQRNTEAFF. CDR3 sequence (DNA): TGTGCCAGCAGTTTATGGAGACAGAGGAACACTGAAGCTTTCTTT.

The V gene is TRBV6-4, the J gene TRBJ1-1, with a weak D call TRBD1 (5 bases). The germline V gene has CDR1 MRHNA and CDR2 SNTAGT. The CDR3 is made up of 13 amino acids. V lost 4 bases to trimming and J lost 8 bases, with 14 bases between them. The CDR3 loop reads CASSAVAGLEAFF. DNA of the CDR3: TGTGCCAGCAGTGCAGTAGCGGGACTCGAAGCTTTCTTT.

The chain recombines TRBV10-3 with TRBJ2-7; 9 bases match TRBD1. In germline, CDR1 is ENHRY, CDR2 SYGVKD. V lost 10 bases and J lost 4; bases outside the gene matches: 8. This CDR3 spans 13 amino acids. The CDR3 DNA reads TGTGCCACCCTCCAGACAGGGGGTTACGAGCAGTACTTC. It translates to CATLQTGGYEQYF.

This chain links TRBV19 with TRBJ1-3, with D possibly being TRBD1 (5 bases). The CDR3 length is 14 residues. V was shortened by 8 bases and J by 1 base, with 12 bases between the two germline ends. CDR1 and CDR2 from the germline V gene are LNHDA and SQIVND (reference sequence). The chain's CDR3 is CASHKGASGNTIYF. CDR3 sequence (DNA): TGTGCCAGTCATAAAGGGGCATCTGGAAACACCATATATTTT.

The CDR3, as DNA: TGTGCCAGCTCACCGCTAGCGGGGGGCCTGGATACGCAGTATTTT. As protein: CASSPLAGGLDTQYF. V usage is TRBV18 and J usage is TRBJ2-3; 11 bases fit TRBD2. The CDR3 sequence is 15 residues long. J was trimmed by 6 bases and V by 3 bases; bases with no gene match: 5. Germline CDR1 and CDR2: KGHSH and LQKENI.

This clone has just one count. This chain joins TRBV2 and TRBJ1-1; the D is unclear. Between the trimmed V and J ends, which lost 4 bases and 0 bases, there was a span of 9 bases. Germline V lookup: CDR1 SNHLY, CDR2 FYNNEI. The CDR3 is made up of 14 amino acids. The CDR3 nucleotides read TGTGCCAGCAGTGGAGGAGGCATGAACACTGAAGCTTTCTTT. Protein: CASSGGGMNTEAFF.

This chain connects TRBV16 to TRBJ1-4; tentatively, D is TRBD1 (6 bases). This CDR3 spans 15 amino acids. Germline lookup yields CDR1 KGHSY and CDR2 FQNENV. Trimming removed 4 bases from V and 5 bases from J, with 14 bases in between. CDR3 sequence reads: CASSPNRDPNEKLFF. The CDR3 region has the DNA TGTGCCAGCAGCCCTAACAGGGACCCGAATGAAAAACTGTTTTTT. The entire variable domain, with the rest obtained from reference TRBV16 and TRBJ1-4, is as follows: GEEVAQTPKHLVRGEGQKAKLYCAPIKGHSYVFWYQQVLKNEFKFLISFQNENVFDETGMPKERFSAKCLPNSPCSLEIQATKLEDSAVYFCASSPNRDPNEKLFFGSGTQLSVL.

The gene calls are TRBV7-2 and TRBJ2-7, with 10 bases identical to TRBD2. J lost 3 bases, V lost 5 bases, and 7 bases had no gene match. The CDR3 contains 15 residues. Looked up from germline, CDR1 is SGHTA and CDR2 is FQGNSA. The CDR3 coding sequence is TGTGCCAGCAGCCGCAGGTCTAGCGGGAGCTACGAGCAGTACTTC. Encoded protein: CASSRRSSGSYEQYF.